These 29 T cell receptor beta chains were sequenced from one sample in a study of CD8 T cells in ankylosing spondylitis. Overall study results and limits: There was a TCR beta motif, made of several highly homologous variants, that appeared characteristic of ankylosing spondylitis blood.

TCRdb reprocessed the 5' RACE reads with MiXCR, giving one entry per CDR3 protein. The data hold about 480,000 distinct CDR3 sequences, with 17% observed a single time. These receptors' targets are unknown. The source material was blood, either unsorted or a sorted T cell fraction (not recorded which). The receptor set was obtained from a male donor with ankylosing spondylitis.

The chain links TRBV20-1 to TRBJ2-7; D gene unclear. The germline V and J ends were trimmed by 6 bases and 1 base, with 13 bases remaining between them. CDR1 DFQATT and CDR2 SNEGSKA come from the germline V gene (reference sequence). This CDR3 has 13 amino acids. This CDR3 is CSARPPESYEQYF. CDR3 nucleotide sequence: TGCAGTGCCCGCCCGCCTGAGTCCTACGAGCAGTACTTC.

This clonotype showed up just a few times. The chain carries TRBV20-1 and TRBJ2-5; 8 positions match TRBD2. The CDR3 extends over 15 amino acids. Looked up from germline, CDR1 is DFQATT and CDR2 is SNEGSKA (reference sequence). J was trimmed by 5 bases and V by 6 bases; bases with no gene match: 14. The CDR3 DNA sequence: TGCAGTGCCGCGCGGGCGGGAGGATCCGGGGAGACCCAGTACTTC. It specifies CSAARAGGSGETQYF.

The chain joins TRBV20-1 to TRBJ2-7; 11 nucleotides match TRBD1. Germline trimming cut 6 bases from V and 7 bases from J; bases unmatched to any gene: 8. This CDR3 is built from 13 residues. The germline gives CDR1 DFQATT, CDR2 SNEGSKA (reference sequence). CDR3 DNA sequence: TGCAGTGCCGAGGACAGGGGGCTGGTTGAGCAGTACTTC. Protein: CSAEDRGLVEQYF.

For this clonotype: The junction does not match germline at one end; this may be a read error. The V gene is TRBV7-7, the J gene TRBJ2-5; TRBD2 is a possible D gene (6 bases). Germline V gene lookup returns CDR1 SSHAT and CDR2 FNYEAQ (reference sequence). CDR3 length: 14 amino acids. This CDR3 is CASSPKGLRETQYF. The DNA for the CDR3 is TGTGCTAGCAGCCCAAAGGGACTGAGGGAGACCCAGTACTTC.

This clonotype was picked up a small number of times. The chain is built from TRBV7-2 and TRBJ2-3, with 8 bases identical to TRBD1. V was pared by 5 bases and J by 0 bases, with 7 bases of the junction left unmatched. From germline, CDR1 is SGHTA and CDR2 FQGNSA. This CDR3 contains 16 residues. The CDR3 DNA is TGTGCCAGCAGCCCCGGACAGGGAGTTAGCACAGATACGCAGTATTTT. Translating it yields CASSPGQGVSTDTQYF.

Only a few counts were recorded for this clonotype. This chain links TRBV4-1 with TRBJ2-5; TRBD2 matches at 8 bases. With 1 base clipped from V and 1 base from J, the junction kept 8 bases outside the gene matches. The germline CDR1 and CDR2 sequences are MGHRA and YSYEKL. The CDR3 covers 17 residues. The CDR3 DNA is TGCGCCAGCAGCCAAGGTCGTCTAGCGGGTGGCCAAGAGACCCAGTACTTC. Residues: CASSQGRLAGGQETQYF.

J is TRBJ2-5 and V is TRBV30; 9 nucleotides line up with TRBD2. This CDR3 is built from 18 residues. The V and J ends lost 4 bases and 5 bases, in that order; junction bases with no gene match: 20. Per the germline V gene, CDR1 is GTSNPN and CDR2 is SVGIG (reference sequence). This chain's CDR3 is CAWNRGSLAGTSSETQYF. The CDR3 DNA sequence: TGTGCCTGGAACAGAGGAAGCCTAGCGGGGACCAGCTCGGAGACCCAGTACTTC.

The table lists this clonotype with a few counts. This rearrangement joins TRBV20-1 to TRBJ1-1; 8 bases agree with TRBD1. The germline gives CDR1 DFQATT, CDR2 SNEGSKA (reference sequence). The CDR3 loop spans 13 amino acids. The junction had 7 bases not matched to a gene; V was cut back by 6 bases and J by 4 bases. CDR3: CSAPPGGRTEAFF. Here the CDR3 DNA reads TGCAGTGCCCCTCCAGGGGGCCGCACTGAAGCTTTCTTT.

The chain combines TRBV28 with TRBJ2-1; a possible D gene is TRBD2 (5 bases). Germline V lookup: CDR1 MDHEN, CDR2 SYDVKM. The CDR3 spans 16 residues. V lost 4 bases, J lost 0 bases, and 13 bases lay in between. DNA for the CDR3: TGTGCCAGCAGTTCCTCGGGGTATCGCTCCTACAATGAGCAGTTCTTC. Its translation is CASSSSGYRSYNEQFF.

This clonotype was observed a few times. V is TRBV3-1 and J is TRBJ1-2; D might be TRBD1 (6 bases). Germline assignment: CDR1 LGHDT and CDR2 YNNKEL (reference sequence). The CDR3 sequence is 15 residues long. Trimming shortened V by 2 bases and J by 7 bases, and 17 bases separated the two germline ends. The CDR3 sequence is CASSQILQGRCGYTF. CDR3 in DNA: TGTGCCAGCAGCCAAATCTTACAGGGAAGGTGTGGCTACACCTTC.

The CDR3 region is CSARVSFASGQGFYNEQFF. DNA of the CDR3: TGCAGTGCTAGAGTTAGCTTCGCTTCGGGACAGGGTTTCTACAATGAGCAGTTCTTC. This rearrangement joins TRBV20-1 to TRBJ2-1, with 9 bases lining up with TRBD1. Per the germline V gene, CDR1 is DFQATT and CDR2 is SNEGSKA (reference sequence). V lost 1 base and J lost 3; bases outside the gene matches: 16. CDR3 length: 19 residues.

Only a few counts were recorded for this clonotype. The V and J genes are TRBV6-1 and TRBJ2-2, with 9 bases that match TRBD1. Trimming at V came to 5 bases and at J to 6 bases, leaving 1 base not matched to a gene. The CDR3 is 13 amino acids. CDR1 and CDR2 (germline): MNHNS, SASEGT. The CDR3 is CASSRTGAGELFF. The CDR3 nucleotides are TGTGCCAGCAGTCGGACAGGGGCCGGGGAGCTGTTTTTT.

This chain connects TRBV12-3 or TRBV12-4 to TRBJ2-1; 14 positions agree with TRBD2. The CDR3 extends over 17 amino acids. The CDR3 loop is CTLRGLAGAGSYNEQFF. CDR3 DNA sequence: TGTACCCTCAGGGGACTAGCGGGAGCGGGCTCCTACAATGAGCAGTTCTTC.

This chain joins TRBV5-1 and TRBJ1-3; D is possibly TRBD1 (5 bases). Germline V lookup: CDR1 SGHRS, CDR2 YFSETQ. The CDR3 totals 19 residues. V was shortened by 4 bases and J by 0 bases, with 23 bases between the two germline ends. CDR3 DNA sequence: TGCGCCAGCAGCCCCACCGCACGCAGGGTCTCCTCCTCTGGAAACACCATATATTTT. It specifies CASSPTARRVSSSGNTIYF.

This clonotype was recorded a few times. V and J are TRBV19 and TRBJ1-2; D is uncertain. This CDR3 is 15 amino acids long. Germline V gene lookup returns CDR1 LNHDA and CDR2 SQIVND (reference sequence). The V end lost 5 bases, the J end lost 5 bases, and 18 bases lay between the germline ends. CDR3 amino acids: CASSLGRVLYYGYTF. DNA for the CDR3: TGTGCCAGTAGTCTTGGACGTGTCCTGTATTATGGCTACACCTTC. The whole variable domain, filled in from reference TRBV19 and TRBJ1-2, reads DGGITQSPKYLFRKEGQNVTLSCEQNLNHDAMYWYRQDPGQGLRLIYYSQIVNDFQKGDIAEGYSVSREKKESFPLTVTSAQKNPTAFYLCASSLGRVLYYGYTFGSGTRLTVV.

The chain is built from TRBV12-3 or TRBV12-4 and TRBJ2-1, with a possible D match to TRBD2 (5 bases). This CDR3 contains 13 residues. V was cut by 4 bases and J by 15 bases, with 19 bases left in between. The CDR3 sequence is CASSSSGRPRVFF. The CDR3 nucleotides are TGTGCCAGCAGTTCAAGCGGCCGACCCCGGGTGTTCTTC.

This clonotype came up a few times. The chain couples TRBV6-5 to TRBJ1-6; TRBD1 is a possible D gene (5 bases). The ends were cut back, 5 bases at V and 4 bases at J, with 12 bases in the middle. CDR1 is MNHEY and CDR2 is SVGAGI in the germline V gene. The CDR3 is made up of 15 amino acids. The CDR3 DNA is TGTGCCAGCAGTAACCCGACAGCTTATAATTCACCCCTCCACTTT. This gives the protein CASSNPTAYNSPLHF.

This clonotype was recorded many times. V and J are TRBV7-2 and TRBJ1-2; possibly TRBD1 for D (5 bases). Between the trimmed V and J ends, which lost 5 bases and 4 bases, there was a span of 8 bases. This CDR3 region has 12 residues. Germline V gene data show CDR1 as SGHTA and CDR2 as FQGNSA. The CDR3 protein is CASSGGLYGYTF. CDR3 coding DNA: TGTGCCAGCAGCGGGGGTCTCTATGGCTACACCTTC.

The J gene is TRBJ2-7, the V gene TRBV5-1; 7 nucleotides match TRBD1. Germline V gene sequence: CDR1 SGHRS, CDR2 YFSETQ. Trimming cost V 5 bases and J 9 bases; bases outside gene matches: 8. The CDR3 loop spans 12 amino acids. The CDR3 DNA sequence: TGCGCCAGCAGTACGGACAGGTTCGGGCAGTACTTC. It is translated as CASSTDRFGQYF.

There are a few counts of this clonotype. The chain has TRBV7-9 and TRBJ2-3; D unclear. This CDR3 comprises 15 residues. The germline CDR1 and CDR2 sequences are SEHNR and FQNEAQ (reference sequence). The V gene lost 5 bases and the J gene lost 5 bases, with 17 bases spanning the gap. DNA of the CDR3: TGTGCCAGCAGCGAGCCTACCACCAACAGAGATACGCAGTATTTT. The encoded protein is CASSEPTTNRDTQYF. The full variable domain, rest sourced from reference TRBV7-9 and TRBJ2-3, is DTGVSQNPRHKITKRGQNVTFRCDPISEHNRLYWYRQTLGQGPEFLTYFQNEAQLEKSRLLSDRFSAERPKGSFSTLEIQRTEQGDSAMYLCASSEPTTNRDTQYFGPGTRLTVL.

This chain joins TRBV2 and TRBJ2-4; D tentatively fits TRBD1 or TRBD2 (5 bases each). CDR3 length: 12 amino acids. V dropped 11 bases and J dropped 3 bases, with 11 bases sitting between them. Looked up from germline, CDR1 is SNHLY and CDR2 is FYNNEI. CDR3 nucleotide sequence: TGTGCCGGCCGGGACGGCAAAAACATTCAGTACTTC. This codes for CAGRDGKNIQYF.

This clonotype was seen only once. The V and J genes are TRBV11-2 and TRBJ1-1, with a possible D match to TRBD1 (5 bases). Trimming removed 0 bases from V and 6 bases from J, with 8 bases in between. The CDR3 has 13 residues. Looked up from germline, CDR1 is SGHAT and CDR2 is FQNNGV. CDR3 bases: TGTGCCAGCAGCTTAGATCTGGGGGCTGAAGCTTTCTTT. It codes for CASSLDLGAEAFF.

V usage is TRBV5-1 and J usage is TRBJ2-1; 12 bases fit TRBD2. CDR1 is SGHRS, CDR2 YFSETQ, per germline. This CDR3 has 17 amino acids. J lost 6 bases, V lost 4 bases, and 11 bases had no gene match. CDR3 coding DNA: TGCGCCAGCAGCCCGACTAGCGGGAGACCCGGGGGCAATGAGCAGTTCTTC. This codes for CASSPTSGRPGGNEQFF. Full variable domain (missing parts from reference TRBV5-1 and TRBJ2-1): KAGVTQTPRYLIKTRGQQVTLSCSPISGHRSVSWYQQTPGQGLQFLFEYFSETQRNKGNFPGRFSGRQFSNSRSEMNVSTLELGDSALYLCASSPTSGRPGGNEQFFGPGTRLTVL.

The rearrangement joins TRBV28 to TRBJ1-5; 8 positions agree with TRBD1. Germline V gives CDR1 MDHEN, CDR2 SYDVKM. The junction had 6 bases not matched to a gene; V was cut back by 3 bases and J by 5 bases. The CDR3 loop spans 15 amino acids. This chain's CDR3 is CASSFPGGTYQPQHF. CDR3 sequence (DNA): TGTGCCAGCAGTTTTCCAGGGGGCACGTATCAGCCCCAGCATTTT.

The rearrangement links TRBV20-1 to TRBJ1-2; D perhaps matches TRBD1 (5 bases). The CDR3 contains 17 residues. Trimming cost V 2 bases and J 3 bases, with 22 bases left between them. CDR1 is DFQATT, CDR2 SNEGSKA, per germline (reference sequence). The CDR3 protein is CSARPGTLGQGDYGYTF. CDR3 in DNA: TGCAGTGCTAGACCCGGGACTCTAGGCCAGGGTGACTATGGCTACACCTTC.

This clonotype showed up just a few times. This chain joins TRBV7-9 and TRBJ2-7; 9 bases agree with TRBD2. This CDR3 is built from 16 residues. CDR1 and CDR2 (germline): SEHNR, FQNEAQ (reference sequence). V shed 1 base and J 0 bases; nucleotides not matched to a gene: 4. The CDR3 reads CASSLVGTSPSYEQYF. DNA of the CDR3: TGTGCCAGCAGCTTAGTAGGGACTAGCCCCTCCTACGAGCAGTACTTC.

This clonotype came up many times. Written as DNA, the CDR3 is TGCGCCAGCAGCTTGGACAGGGGAAGTCAGCCCCAGCATTTT. Protein sequence: CASSLDRGSQPQHF. The chain is built from TRBV5-1 and TRBJ1-5; TRBD1 matches 7 bases. The CDR3 loop spans 14 amino acids. The V gene end was trimmed by 0 bases and the J gene end by 6 bases; junction bases not matched to a gene: 3. Germline V gene data show CDR1 as SGHRS and CDR2 as YFSETQ.

The V call is TRBV5-5, the J call TRBJ2-3; no clear D gene. This CDR3 is 15 amino acids long. Germline CDR1 reads SGHKS; CDR2 reads YYEKEE (reference sequence). Trimming removed 0 bases from V and 3 bases from J, with 11 bases in between. CDR3 in amino acids: CASSLGVGSTDTQYF. In DNA, the CDR3 is TGTGCCAGCAGCTTGGGGGTGGGAAGTACAGATACGCAGTATTTT.

This clonotype has just a few counts. V usage is TRBV30 and J usage is TRBJ1-1; possible D gene TRBD1, 5 bases. Germline-derived CDR1 and CDR2 are GTSNPN and SVGIG (reference sequence). The CDR3 extends over 14 amino acids. The ends were cut back, 0 bases at V and 5 bases at J, with 13 bases in the middle. The CDR3 DNA reads TGTGCCTGGAGTGTCCCTCCAGGGATGACTGAAGCTTTCTTT. Residues: CAWSVPPGMTEAFF.